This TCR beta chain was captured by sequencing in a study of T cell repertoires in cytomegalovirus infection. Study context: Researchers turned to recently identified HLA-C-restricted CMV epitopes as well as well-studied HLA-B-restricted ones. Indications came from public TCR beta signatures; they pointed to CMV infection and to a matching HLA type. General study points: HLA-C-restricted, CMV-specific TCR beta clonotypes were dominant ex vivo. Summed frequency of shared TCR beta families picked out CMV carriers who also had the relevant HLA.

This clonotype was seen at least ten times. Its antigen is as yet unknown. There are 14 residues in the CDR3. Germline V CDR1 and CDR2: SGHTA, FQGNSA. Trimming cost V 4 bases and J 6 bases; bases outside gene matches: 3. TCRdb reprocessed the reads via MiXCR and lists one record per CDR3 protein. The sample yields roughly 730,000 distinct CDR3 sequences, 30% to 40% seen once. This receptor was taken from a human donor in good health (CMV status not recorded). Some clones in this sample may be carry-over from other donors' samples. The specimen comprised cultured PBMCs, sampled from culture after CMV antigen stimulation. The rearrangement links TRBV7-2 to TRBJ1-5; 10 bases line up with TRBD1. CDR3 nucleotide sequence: TGTGCCAGCAGCTCCGACAGGGGGCTTCAGCCCCAGCATTTT. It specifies CASSSDRGLQPQHF.